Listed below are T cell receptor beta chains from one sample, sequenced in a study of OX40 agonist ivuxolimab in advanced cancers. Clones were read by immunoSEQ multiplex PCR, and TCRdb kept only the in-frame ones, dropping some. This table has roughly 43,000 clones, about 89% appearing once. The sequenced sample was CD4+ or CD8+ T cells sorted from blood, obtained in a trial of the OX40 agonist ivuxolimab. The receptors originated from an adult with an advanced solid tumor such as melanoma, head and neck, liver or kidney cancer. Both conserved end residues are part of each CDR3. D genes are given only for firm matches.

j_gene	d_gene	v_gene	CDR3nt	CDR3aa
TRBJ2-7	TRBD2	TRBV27	TGTGCCAGCAGTTTATCGAGCGGGGGGGCTTCCAACGAGCAGTACTTC	CASSLSSGGASNEQYF
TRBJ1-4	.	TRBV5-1	TGCGCCAGCAGCTTGGCGCAGGACTCAACTAATGAAAAACTGTTTTTT	CASSLAQDSTNEKLFF
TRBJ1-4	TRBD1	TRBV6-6	TGTGCCAGCAGTCACGGGACAGCTAATGAAAAACTGTTTTTT	CASSHGTANEKLFF
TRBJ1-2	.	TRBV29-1	TGCAGCGTTGATACCATCAATACGGACCGGTATGGCTACACCTTC	CSVDTINTDRYGYTF
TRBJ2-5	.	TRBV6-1	TGTGCCAGCAGTGACGGCGGATACCAAGAGACCCAGTACTTC	CASSDGGYQETQYF
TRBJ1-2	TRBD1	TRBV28	TGTGCCAGCAGACGGGACAGGGTTAACTATGGCTACACCTTC	CASRRDRVNYGYTF
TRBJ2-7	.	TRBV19	TGTGCCAGTAGTATGGGGTTAGGGCGATCCTACGAGCAGTACTTC	CASSMGLGRSYEQYF
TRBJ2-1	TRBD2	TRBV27	TGTGCCAGCAGTTGGACTAGAAGGGCCTACAATGAGCAGTTCTTC	CASSWTRRAYNEQFF
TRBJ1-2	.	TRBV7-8	TGTGCCAGCCAGGACAGCTATGGCTACACCTTC	CASQDSYGYTF
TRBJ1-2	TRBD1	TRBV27	TGTGCCAGCAGTCTTACAACAGGGGGCGCGGATGGCTACACCTTC	CASSLTTGGADGYTF